These 15 T cell receptor beta chains share one sample of origin, sequenced in a study of T cells in Graves' hyperthyroidism and ophthalmopathy. Using RNA transcripts as the source, TCR beta CDR3 regions were amplified. First-round RT-PCR with HTBI primers amplified the TCR CDR3 region. One entry per CDR3 protein results from TCRdb running MiXCR on the multiplex PCR reads. This sample has about 400,000 distinct CDR3 sequences, with approximately 14% found just once. The sample comprised blood. These receptors originate from a young woman with Graves' hyperthyroidism.

This clonotype was recorded many times. This chain joins TRBV7-8 and TRBJ1-3; D perhaps matches TRBD1 (5 bases). Germline CDR1 reads SGHVS; CDR2 reads FQNEAQ. Trimming took 3 bases from V and 0 from J, leaving 9 bases between them. The CDR3 length is 15 residues. Here the CDR3 DNA reads TGTGCCAGCAGCTTGACAGAGTTCTCTGGAAACACCATATATTTT. This gives the protein CASSLTEFSGNTIYF.

This clonotype occurred a few times. The chain links TRBV27 to TRBJ2-1; TRBD1 is a possible D gene (5 bases). Trimming cost V 10 bases and J 7 bases, with 14 bases left between them. The CDR3 sequence is 12 residues long. Germline V lookup: CDR1 MNHEY, CDR2 SMNVEV (reference sequence). As DNA, the CDR3 is TGTGCCACCAGACAGTGGGATAATGAGCAGTTCTTC. Protein product: CATRQWDNEQFF.

Note on this clonotype: A much larger clone sits a single nucleotide away, making a read error possible. V and J are TRBV18 and TRBJ2-1; D ambiguous. The germline V gene has CDR1 KGHSH and CDR2 LQKENI. The CDR3 length is 12 residues. Here the CDR3 reads CASPPLGNEQFF. CDR3 sequence (DNA): TGTGCCAGCCCACCACTCGGCAATGAGCAGTTCTTC.

In this sample, this clonotype turned up many times. V usage is TRBV28 and J usage is TRBJ2-3; 10 positions match TRBD2. Per the germline V gene, CDR1 is MDHEN and CDR2 is SYDVKM. The CDR3 contains 16 residues. J was trimmed by 3 bases and V by 7 bases; bases with no gene match: 10. In DNA form, the CDR3 reads TGTGCCAGCAAGGAAGCGGGAGGGCTGGGGACAGATACGCAGTATTTT. It is translated as CASKEAGGLGTDTQYF.

This clonotype was recorded only once. The junction does not match germline at one end; this may be a read error. The rearrangement uses TRBV4-3 and TRBJ2-1; 12 bases are a match to TRBD2. Germline V gene lookup returns CDR1 LGHNA and CDR2 YSLEER. This CDR3 is built from 17 residues. The CDR3 DNA reads TGCGCCAGCAGCCAAGATCCGTCTAGCGGGGGGGACAATGGGCAGTTCTTC. This sequence encodes CASSQDPSSGGDNGQFF.

This clonotype was observed a single time. The V and J genes are TRBV4-1 and TRBJ1-2; D gene uncertain. This CDR3 has 14 amino acids. Germline V lookup: CDR1 MGHRA, CDR2 YSYEKL. Trimming stripped 6 bases from V and 4 bases from J, with 15 bases between. The CDR3, as DNA: TGCGCCAGCAGTCGACGACCCTCGGGCTATGGCTACACCTTC. This translates into CASSRRPSGYGYTF.

This clonotype was observed at least ten times. This rearrangement joins TRBV18 to TRBJ2-7; maybe TRBD1 (6 bases). Germline CDR1 reads KGHSH; CDR2 reads LQKENI. This CDR3 is 15 amino acids long. V was shortened by 0 bases and J by 3 bases, with 12 bases between the two germline ends. The DNA for the CDR3 is TGTGCCAGCTCACCACCGACGGGACAAGGCTACGAGCAGTACTTC. Translating gives CASSPPTGQGYEQYF.

The table lists this clonotype with many counts. V and J are TRBV12-3 or TRBV12-4 and TRBJ2-5, with TRBD2 matching 9 bases. The CDR3 spans 17 residues. V shed 4 bases, J shed 4 bases, and the junction held 13 bases outside the gene matches. The CDR3: CASSSLGAGGPGETQYF. The CDR3 DNA reads as TGTGCCAGCAGTTCCCTGGGGGCGGGAGGGCCGGGAGAGACCCAGTACTTC.

The chain joins TRBV11-2 to TRBJ2-2, with D possibly TRBD1 on 5 matching bases. The CDR3 contains 16 residues. Looked up from germline, CDR1 is SGHAT and CDR2 is FQNNGV. Between the trimmed V and J ends, which lost 6 bases and 1 base, there was a span of 15 bases. CDR3 DNA: TGTGCCAGCAGGGGGTTGTGGACAAAGAACACCGGGGAGCTGTTTTTT. Protein sequence: CASRGLWTKNTGELFF.

This clonotype was detected ten times or more. The V and J genes are TRBV12-3 or TRBV12-4 and TRBJ2-7; 13 bases agree with TRBD2. V dropped 1 base and J dropped 6; count of bases not matched to a gene: 6. This CDR3 comprises 16 residues. The CDR3 nucleotides read TGTGCCAGCAGTTTAGGGACTAGCGGGAGATGGGTCGAGCAGTACTTC. As protein: CASSLGTSGRWVEQYF.

This clonotype was seen a handful of times. The chain has TRBV7-3 and TRBJ2-6, with TRBD1 as a possible D gene (5 bases). V was trimmed by 5 bases and J by 1 base, leaving 12 bases between them. CDR1 and CDR2 from the germline V gene are SGHTA and FQGTGA. This CDR3 comprises 16 residues. Here the CDR3 reads CASSLQPGSGANVLTF. CDR3 bases: TGTGCCAGCAGCCTCCAGCCAGGGTCTGGGGCCAACGTCCTGACTTTC.

This clonotype was counted at least ten times. CDR3 protein: CASSPEQGAEQYF. The CDR3, as DNA: TGCGCCAGCAGCCCCGAACAGGGGGCCGAGCAGTACTTC. The chain couples TRBV5-1 to TRBJ2-7; 9 bases line up with TRBD1. This CDR3 comprises 13 residues. Germline CDR1 SGHRS, CDR2 YFSETQ. Unmatched junction bases numbered 5, after V lost 4 bases and J lost 6 bases.

This clonotype occurred many times. Here the CDR3 DNA reads TGTGCCAGCAGCTTAAGGACTAGCGGGGGGACGCGGGAGCTGTTTTTT. Translating gives CASSLRTSGGTRELFF. The chain combines TRBV11-1 with TRBJ2-2, with 14 bases lining up with TRBD2. CDR3 length: 16 amino acids. V lost 2 bases to trimming and J lost 9 bases; unmatched junction nucleotides: 5. CDR1 and CDR2 (germline): SGHAT, FQDESV (reference sequence).

The table lists this clonotype with many counts. The chain links TRBV27 to TRBJ1-2, with 9 bases identical to TRBD1. The V and J ends lost 2 bases and 6 bases, in that order; junction bases with no gene match: 7. The length of the CDR3 is 15 residues. Germline loops: CDR1 MNHEY, CDR2 SMNVEV (reference sequence). The CDR3 sequence: CASSLGQGRQDGYTF. CDR3 in DNA: TGTGCCAGCAGTTTAGGACAGGGGCGGCAGGATGGCTACACCTTC.

V is TRBV9 and J is TRBJ2-3; TRBD1 aligns across 9 bases. The J segment lost 2 bases and the V segment lost 5 bases, leaving 9 bases of the junction unmatched. Germline loops: CDR1 SGDLS, CDR2 YYNGEE. CDR3 length: 16 amino acids. This chain's CDR3 is CASRKGGTGITDTQYF. The CDR3, as DNA: TGTGCCAGCAGAAAGGGGGGGACAGGGATCACAGATACGCAGTATTTT.